This entry concerns a single T cell receptor beta chain. The source of the sample is a study of OX40 agonist ivuxolimab in advanced cancers. The assay was immunoSEQ multiplex PCR, and TCRdb's table has in-frame clones only and misses some. Of 55,000 to 70,000 clones listed, roughly four fifths were seen once; the top ten hold 11%. This CDR3 is built from 15 residues. Germline CDR1 LNHDA, CDR2 SQIVND (reference sequence). Trimming removed 5 bases from V and 8 bases from J; junction bases left unmatched: 12. The specimen was CD4+ or CD8+ T cells sorted from blood, collected in a trial of the OX40 agonist ivuxolimab. The V call is TRBV19, the J call TRBJ1-2; 9 positions match TRBD1. This receptor was obtained from an adult with an advanced solid tumor such as melanoma, head and neck, liver or kidney cancer. CDR3 protein: CASSPPGQGTRGYTF. The CDR3 coding sequence is TGTGCCAGTAGTCCGCCGGGACAGGGAACGAGAGGCTACACCTTC.